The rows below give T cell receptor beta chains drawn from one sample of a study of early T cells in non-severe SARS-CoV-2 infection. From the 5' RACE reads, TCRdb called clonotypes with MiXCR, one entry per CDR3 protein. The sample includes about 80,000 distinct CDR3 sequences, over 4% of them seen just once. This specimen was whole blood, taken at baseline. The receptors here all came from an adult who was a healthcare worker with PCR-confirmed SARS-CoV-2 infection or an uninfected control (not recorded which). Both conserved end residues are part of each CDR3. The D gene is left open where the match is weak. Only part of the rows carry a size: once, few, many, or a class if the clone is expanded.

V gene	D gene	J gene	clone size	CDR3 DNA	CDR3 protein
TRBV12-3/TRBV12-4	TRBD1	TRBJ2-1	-	TGTGCCAGCAGTCCCATAGGGGGCCGCTCCTACAATGAGCAGTTCTTC	CASSPIGGRSYNEQFF
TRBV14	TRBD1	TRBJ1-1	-	TGTGCCAGCAGCAAACTCGTCGGACAGGGTGACACTGAAGCTTTCTTT	CASSKLVGQGDTEAFF
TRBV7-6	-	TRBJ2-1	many	TGTGCCAGCAGCTTAGTTTCCAATGAGCAGTTCTTC	CASSLVSNEQFF
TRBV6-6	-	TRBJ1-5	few	TGTGCCAGCAGTTACTCACGGGGTAGCAATCAGCCCCAGCATTTT	CASSYSRGSNQPQHF
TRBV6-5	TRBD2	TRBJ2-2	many	TGTGCCATACTAGCGTCGAACACCGGGGAGCTGTTTTTT	CAILASNTGELFF
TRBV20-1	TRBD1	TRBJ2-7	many	TGCAGTGCTAGGGGGGACAGGGGTATCTCCTACGAGCAGTACTTC	CSARGDRGISYEQYF
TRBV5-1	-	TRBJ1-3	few	TGCGCCAGCAGCTCGACAGGAGATTCTGGAAACACCATATATTTT	CASSSTGDSGNTIYF
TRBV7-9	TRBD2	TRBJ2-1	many	TGTGCCAGCAGCTTTTTTGCGGGGAGGGCCTACAATGAGCAGTTCTTC	CASSFFAGRAYNEQFF
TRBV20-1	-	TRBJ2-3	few	TGCAGTGCTAGTAGCCGTAGCCCCCTGGATACGCAGTATTTT	CSASSRSPLDTQYF
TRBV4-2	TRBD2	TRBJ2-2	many	TGTGCCAGCAGCCAAGAGAGGAGGACTAGCGGGAGGAAGGGGACCGGGGAGCTGTTTTTT	CASSQERRTSGRKGTGELFF
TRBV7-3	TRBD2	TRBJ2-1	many	TGTGCCAGCAGCTTCCCGGGACTAGTTCGTGAGCAGTTCTTC	CASSFPGLVREQFF
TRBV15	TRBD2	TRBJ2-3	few	TGTGCCACCAGCAGAGATCGGGGGGGAGATACGCAGTATTTT	CATSRDRGGDTQYF
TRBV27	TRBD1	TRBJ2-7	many	TGTGCCAGCAGTAGGGACAGGAGGTACGAGCAGTACTTC	CASSRDRRYEQYF
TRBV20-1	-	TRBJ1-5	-	TGCAGTGCTCACGGGGATGATAGCAATCAGCCCCAGCATTTT	CSAHGDDSNQPQHF
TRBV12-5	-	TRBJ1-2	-	TGTGCTAGTGGTTTGAGGACAGTCAACTATGGCTACACCTTC	CASGLRTVNYGYTF
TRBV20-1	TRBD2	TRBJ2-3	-	TGCAGTGCTGGAAACTTACCTAGCGGGAGGGCAGATACGCAGTATTTT	CSAGNLPSGRADTQYF
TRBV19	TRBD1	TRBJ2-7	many	TGTGCCAGTAGTATAGATCGAAGACAGGGGGCTGACGAGCAGTACTTC	CASSIDRRQGADEQYF
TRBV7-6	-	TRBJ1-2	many	TGTGCCAGCAGCCCGCCGGGCGGCACCGGATTAGGAGAGTTC	CASSPPGGTGLGEF
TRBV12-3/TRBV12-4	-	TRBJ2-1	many	TGTGCCAGCATCAACGCGGGACAACTAAACAATGAGCAGTTCTTC	CASINAGQLNNEQFF
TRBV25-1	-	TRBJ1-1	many	TGTGCCAGCAGTGGTAGAGGGATTTATGAAGCTTTCTTT	CASSGRGIYEAFF
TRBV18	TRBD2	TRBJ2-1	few	TGTGCCAGCTCACCGACGGGACTAGCGGGAGGGGAGTTCTTC	CASSPTGLAGGEFF
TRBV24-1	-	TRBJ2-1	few	TGTGCCACCAGTGATCCTACCGGGGGCGCGGCCAATGAGCAGTTCTTC	CATSDPTGGAANEQFF
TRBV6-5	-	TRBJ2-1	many	TGTGCCAGCCGGAGGGGGCTATCCAATGAGCAGTTCTTC	CASRRGLSNEQFF
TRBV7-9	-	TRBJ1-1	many	TGTGCCAGCAGCTCGCCCCCCAGGCAGACGAACACTGAAGCTTTCTTT	CASSSPPRQTNTEAFF
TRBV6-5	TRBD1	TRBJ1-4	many	TGTGCCAGCAGTCCTAGACAGGGGGCTGAAAAACTGTTTTTT	CASSPRQGAEKLFF
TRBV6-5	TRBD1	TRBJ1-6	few	TGTGCCAGCAGTTCGCAGGGGGCAATCTATAATTCACCCCTCCACTTT	CASSSQGAIYNSPLHF
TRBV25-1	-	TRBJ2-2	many	TGTGCCAGCAGTGTCGGATACACCGGGGAGCTGTTTTTT	CASSVGYTGELFF
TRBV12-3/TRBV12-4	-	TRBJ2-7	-	TGTGCCAGCAGTTGGACAGCAACCTACGAGCAGTACTTC	CASSWTATYEQYF
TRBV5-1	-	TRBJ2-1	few	TGCGCCAGCAGCTTAAGAGGGCCAGATGAGCAGTTCTTC	CASSLRGPDEQFF
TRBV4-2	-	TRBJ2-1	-	TGTGCCAGCAGCCAAGGAGTGGTGGGTAATGAGCAGTTCTTC	CASSQGVVGNEQFF
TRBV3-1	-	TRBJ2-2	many	TGTGCCAGCAGCCCGACTCATGAAGTTGGCGGGGAGCTGTTTTTT	CASSPTHEVGGELFF
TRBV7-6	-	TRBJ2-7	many	TGTGCCAGCAGCCCAGGGGGGACAGCCTACGAGCAGTACTTC	CASSPGGTAYEQYF
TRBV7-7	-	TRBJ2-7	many	TGTGCCAGCAGCCGGTTGGTTGGGGACGAGCAGTACTTC	CASSRLVGDEQYF
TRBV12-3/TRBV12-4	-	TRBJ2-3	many	TGTGCCAGCAGCGACCGGACTAATTGGAAGGCTTCGGATACGCAGTATTTT	CASSDRTNWKASDTQYF
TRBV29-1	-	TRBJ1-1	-	TGCAGCGCCTGGAGGGGCGGGATTGGGACTGAAGCTTTCTTT	CSAWRGGIGTEAFF
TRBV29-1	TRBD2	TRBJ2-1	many	TGCAGCGTTGAGGGGCTAGCGGGAGGGAGCTCCTACAATGAGCAGTTCTTC	CSVEGLAGGSSYNEQFF
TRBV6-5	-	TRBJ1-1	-	TGTGCCAGCAGTTACTTGACCTCGAACACTGAAGCTTTCTTT	CASSYLTSNTEAFF
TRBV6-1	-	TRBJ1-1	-	TGTGCCAGCAGGGGACAACCCCCAAACACTGAAGCTTTCTTT	CASRGQPPNTEAFF
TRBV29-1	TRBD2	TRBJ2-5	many	TGCAGCGCCAACTTTCTAGCGGGTCGAGAGACCCAGTACTTC	CSANFLAGRETQYF
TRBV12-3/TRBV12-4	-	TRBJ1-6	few	TGTGCCAGCAACCTAAGGGAGTCTAATTCACCCCTCCACTTT	CASNLRESNSPLHF
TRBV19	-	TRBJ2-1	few	TGTGCCAGTAGTATATGGGTTGAGCTGGGGAATGAGCAGTTCTTC	CASSIWVELGNEQFF
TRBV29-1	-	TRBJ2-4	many	TGCAGCGTTGAACCGACAGTGGGAGCCAAAAACATTCAGTACTTC	CSVEPTVGAKNIQYF
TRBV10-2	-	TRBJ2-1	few	TGCGCCAGCAGTTCGGGCTGGGACAATGAGCAGTTCTTC	CASSSGWDNEQFF
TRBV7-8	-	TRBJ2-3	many	TGTGCCAGCAGCTTAGAGGGGTCGAGCACAGATACGCAGTATTTT	CASSLEGSSTDTQYF
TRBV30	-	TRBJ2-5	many	TGTGCCTGGAGTCCCGCAGGCCAAGAGACCCAGTACTTC	CAWSPAGQETQYF
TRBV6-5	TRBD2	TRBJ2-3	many	TGTGCCAGCAGTTTGACTAGCGGGGGAAGCACAGATACGCAGTATTTT	CASSLTSGGSTDTQYF
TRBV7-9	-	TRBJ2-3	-	TGTGCCAGCAGCTTTCTCATCGGCGGTTCAAGCACAGATACGCAGTATTTT	CASSFLIGGSSTDTQYF
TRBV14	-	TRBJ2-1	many	TGTGCCAGCAGCCAAGCTAACGGACTCTTGCAGTTCTTC	CASSQANGLLQFF
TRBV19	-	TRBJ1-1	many	TGTGCCAGTAGCGGACAGATGAACACTGAAGTTTTCTTT	CASSGQMNTEVFF
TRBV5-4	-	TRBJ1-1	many	TGTGCCAGCAGCATATCAAAGAACACTGAAGCTTTCTTT	CASSISKNTEAFF
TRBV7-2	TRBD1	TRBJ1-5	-	TGTGCCAGCAGCTCTCACAGGGGACAGCCCCAGCATTTT	CASSSHRGQPQHF
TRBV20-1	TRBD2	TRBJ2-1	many	TGCAGGTGTACTAGCGAGTACAATGAGCAGTTCTTC	CRCTSEYNEQFF
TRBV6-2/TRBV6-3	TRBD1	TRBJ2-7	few	TGTGCCAGCAGACATCCCGGGACAGGGGCCTACGAGCAGTACTTC	CASRHPGTGAYEQYF
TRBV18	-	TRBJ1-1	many	TGTGCCAGCTCACCAAGAGCGGGCAGGGCCGAGAGTGAAGCTTTCTTT	CASSPRAGRAESEAFF
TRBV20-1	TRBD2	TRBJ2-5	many	TGCAGTCCTAGCGCGGTCGGCGGGAGGTCCCAAGAGACCCAGTACTTC	CSPSAVGGRSQETQYF
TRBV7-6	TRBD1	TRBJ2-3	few	TGTGCCAGCAGCCCCCGGACAGGGGGCGGTGGAGATACGCAGTATTTT	CASSPRTGGGGDTQYF